The entry below gives a single T cell receptor (beta chain) sequence along with its context. Its antigen is unidentified. During its preparation, the TCRbeta library received unique molecular identifiers. One entry per CDR3 protein, called by TCRdb with MiXCR from the PCR reads. Of about 830,000 distinct CDR3 sequences in the sample, under 20% were seen once. Germline CDR1 reads SQVTM; CDR2 reads ANQGSEA. Germline trimming cut 4 bases from V and 5 bases from J; bases unmatched to any gene: 7. The CDR3 consists of 14 residues. The source of the sample is a study of T-cell reconstitution after alpha-beta-depleted transplantation in children. Study-level findings and limits: When one year had passed after transplant, most T-cell counts and diversity came from newly produced T cells. Some patients' high day-60 TCRbeta diversity was traced to surviving recipient T cells and thymic progenitors.

The chain employs TRBV29-1 and TRBJ2-3; 9 bases are shared with TRBD2. The sequencing used PBMCs, mostly from graft donor cells, collected 360 days after TCRalphabeta/CD19-depleted stem cell transplant. This sequence originates from a male patient aged 10-17 years who had a stem cell transplant for acute lymphoblastic leukemia, so the T cells may come from the graft donor. CDR3 coding DNA: TGCAGCGTTGCGGCGGGAGGGCCTGGAGATACGCAGTATTTT. Residues: CSVAAGGPGDTQYF.